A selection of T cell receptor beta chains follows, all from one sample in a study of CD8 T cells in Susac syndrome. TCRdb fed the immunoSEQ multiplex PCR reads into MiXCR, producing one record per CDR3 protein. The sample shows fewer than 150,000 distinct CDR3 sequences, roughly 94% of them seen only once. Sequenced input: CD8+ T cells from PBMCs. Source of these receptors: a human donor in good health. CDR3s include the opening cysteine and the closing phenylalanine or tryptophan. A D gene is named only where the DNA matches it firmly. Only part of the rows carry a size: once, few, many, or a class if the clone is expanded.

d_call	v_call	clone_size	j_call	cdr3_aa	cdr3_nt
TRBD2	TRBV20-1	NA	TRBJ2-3	CSARDTSGRRADTQYF	TGCAGTGCTAGAGATACTAGCGGGAGACGGGCAGATACGCAGTATTTT
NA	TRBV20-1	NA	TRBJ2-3	CSARDLSRDNLDTDTQYF	TGCAGTGCTAGAGATCTTTCCCGGGACAACCTGGACACAGATACGCAGTATTTT
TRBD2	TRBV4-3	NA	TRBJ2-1	CASSQFQLAGDRYNEQFF	TGCGCCAGCAGCCAATTTCAACTAGCGGGGGACCGCTACAATGAGCAGTTCTTC
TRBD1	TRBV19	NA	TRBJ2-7	CASSRQGWNYEQYF	TGTGCCAGTAGCCGACAGGGATGGAACTACGAGCAGTACTTC
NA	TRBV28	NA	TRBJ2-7	CASGDSSSYEQYF	TGTGCCAGCGGGGACTCGAGCTCCTACGAGCAGTACTTC
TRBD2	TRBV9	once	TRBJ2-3	CASSGGTNGGEDTQYF	TGTGCCAGCAGCGGCGGGACTAATGGGGGGGAAGATACGCAGTATTTT
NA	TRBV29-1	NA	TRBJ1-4	CSVGGSTDEKLFF	TGCAGCGTTGGGGGATCGACGGATGAAAAACTGTTTTTT
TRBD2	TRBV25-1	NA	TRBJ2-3	CASSEWGGDLNLYF	TGTGCCAGCAGTGAATGGGGAGGGGACCTCAATCTGTATTTT
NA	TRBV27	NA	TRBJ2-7	CASSFRRAYEQYF	TGTGCCAGCAGTTTCCGGCGGGCCTACGAGCAGTACTTC
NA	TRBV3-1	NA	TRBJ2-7	CASSGSLGGQNHEQYF	TGTGCCAGCAGCGGATCTCTCGGGGGACAGAACCACGAGCAGTACTTC
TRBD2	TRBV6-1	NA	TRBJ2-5	CASSLGTSGREETQYF	TGTGCCAGCAGCCTCGGGACTAGCGGGAGGGAAGAGACCCAGTACTTC
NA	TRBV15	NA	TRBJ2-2	CATSRGRVGPTGELFF	TGTGCCACCAGCAGGGGCAGGGTTGGCCCCACCGGGGAGCTGTTTTTT
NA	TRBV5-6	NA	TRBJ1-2	CASSLSSQGLSGYTF	TGTGCCAGCAGCCTGTCATCCCAGGGTCTTTCTGGCTACACCTTC
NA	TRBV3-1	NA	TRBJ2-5	CASSQDARVFETQYF	TGTGCCAGCAGCCAAGATGCTAGGGTGTTTGAGACCCAGTACTTC
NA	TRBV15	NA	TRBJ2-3	CATSSERGTDTQYF	TGTGCCACCAGCTCTGAGCGGGGCACAGATACGCAGTATTTT
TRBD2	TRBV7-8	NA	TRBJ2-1	CASSSGTSGSEQFF	TGTGCCAGCAGCTCCGGGACTAGCGGGAGTGAGCAGTTCTTC
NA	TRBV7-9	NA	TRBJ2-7	CASSPRDNYEQYF	TGTGCCAGCAGCCCCCGGGACAACTACGAGCAGTACTTC
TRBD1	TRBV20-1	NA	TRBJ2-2	CSARAGQRNTGELFF	TGCAGTGCTAGAGCGGGACAGAGGAACACCGGGGAGCTGTTTTTT
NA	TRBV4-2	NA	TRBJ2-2	CASSQVQDFFNTGELFF	TGTGCCAGCAGCCAAGTACAGGATTTCTTTAACACCGGGGAGCTGTTTTTT
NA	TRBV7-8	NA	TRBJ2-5	CASSLGASSETQYF	TGTGCCAGCAGCTTAGGGGCTAGCTCGGAGACCCAGTACTTC
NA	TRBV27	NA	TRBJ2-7	CASGPLGGYEQYF	TGTGCCAGCGGACCTCTAGGTGGCTACGAGCAGTACTTC
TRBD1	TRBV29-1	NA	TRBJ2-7	CSVGDRDYEQYF	TGCAGCGTGGGCGACAGGGACTACGAGCAGTACTTC
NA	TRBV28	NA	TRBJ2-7	CASSHYGTSYEQYF	TGTGCCAGCAGCCATTACGGGACATCCTACGAGCAGTACTTC
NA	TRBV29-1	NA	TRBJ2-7	CSAPGRGGEQYF	TGCAGCGCCCCGGGGAGGGGGGGCGAGCAGTACTTC
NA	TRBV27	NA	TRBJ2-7	CASSIGTGREQYF	TGTGCCAGCAGTATTGGCACAGGGCGCGAGCAGTACTTC
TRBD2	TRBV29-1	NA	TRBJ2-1	CSVMREFGEQFF	TGCAGCGTTATGCGGGAGTTCGGTGAGCAGTTCTTC
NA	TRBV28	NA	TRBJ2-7	CASSPAWVATEQYF	TGTGCCAGCAGTCCCGCTTGGGTTGCAACCGAGCAGTACTTC
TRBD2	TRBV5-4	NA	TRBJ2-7	CASSLVAGASYEQYF	TGTGCCAGCAGCTTGGTTGCGGGAGCGAGTTACGAGCAGTACTTC
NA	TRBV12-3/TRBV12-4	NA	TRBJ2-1	CASSPLSGRDYNEQFF	TGTGCCAGCAGTCCTCTTAGCGGACGTGACTACAATGAGCAGTTCTTC
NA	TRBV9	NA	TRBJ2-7	CASSAGGYSEQYF	TGTGCCTCTTCGGCCGGGGGATATAGCGAGCAGTACTTC
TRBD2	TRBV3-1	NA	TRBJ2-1	CASAASGNNEQFF	TGTGCCAGCGCCGCTAGCGGCAACAATGAGCAGTTCTTC
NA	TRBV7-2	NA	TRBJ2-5	CASSLAPLLEETQYF	TGTGCCAGCAGCTTAGCGCCCCTTCTTGAAGAGACCCAGTACTTC
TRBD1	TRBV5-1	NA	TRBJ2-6	CASSWDRSLSGANVLTF	TGCGCCAGCAGCTGGGACAGGTCCTTGTCTGGGGCCAACGTCCTGACTTTC
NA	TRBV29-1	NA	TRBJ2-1	CSGDSPSYNEQFF	TGCAGCGGGGATTCACCCTCCTACAATGAGCAGTTCTTC
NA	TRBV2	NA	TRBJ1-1	CASETLLGAFF	TGTGCCAGCGAGACTCTCCTGGGAGCTTTCTTT
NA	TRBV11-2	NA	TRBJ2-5	CASSREWVPQETQYF	TGTGCCAGCAGCCGAGAGTGGGTCCCCCAAGAGACCCAGTACTTC
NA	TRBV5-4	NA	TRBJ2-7	CASSLLLHEQYF	TGTGCCAGCAGCTTACTCCTCCACGAGCAGTACTTC
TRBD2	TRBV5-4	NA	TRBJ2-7	CASSPGLAGENEQYF	TGTGCCAGCAGCCCGGGACTAGCGGGAGAAAACGAGCAGTACTTC
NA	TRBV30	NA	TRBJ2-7	CAWSVGVVRLSEQYF	TGTGCCTGGAGTGTCGGGGTTGTAAGGCTGAGCGAGCAGTACTTC
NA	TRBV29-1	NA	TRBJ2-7	CSVAEPGISYEQYF	TGCAGCGTCGCTGAACCGGGAATTTCCTACGAGCAGTACTTC
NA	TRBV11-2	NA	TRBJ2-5	CASSDTAEDQETQYF	TGTGCCAGCAGCGACACAGCGGAAGATCAAGAGACCCAGTACTTC
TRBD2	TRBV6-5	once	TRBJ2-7	CASAERERSYEQYF	TGTGCCAGCGCCGAGCGGGAAAGATCCTACGAGCAGTACTTC